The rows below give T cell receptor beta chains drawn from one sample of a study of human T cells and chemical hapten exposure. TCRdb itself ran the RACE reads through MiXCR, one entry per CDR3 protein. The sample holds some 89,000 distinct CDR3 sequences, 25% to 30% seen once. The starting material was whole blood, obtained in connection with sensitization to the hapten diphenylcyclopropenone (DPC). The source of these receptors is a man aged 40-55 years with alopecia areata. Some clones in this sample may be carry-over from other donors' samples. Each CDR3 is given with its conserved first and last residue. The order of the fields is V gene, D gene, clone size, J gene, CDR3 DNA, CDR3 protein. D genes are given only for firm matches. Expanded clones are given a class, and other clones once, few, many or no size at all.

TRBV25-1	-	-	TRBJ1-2	TGTGCCAGCAGTTGGGAGATATCCTATGGCTACACCTTC	CASSWEISYGYTF
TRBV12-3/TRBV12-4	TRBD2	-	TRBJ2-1	TGTGCCAGCAGTTTAGCGGGAGGGCCCTCGGGTGAGCAGTTCTTC	CASSLAGGPSGEQFF
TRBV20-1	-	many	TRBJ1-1	TGCAGTGCTAGAGGGGGGGGACGGGCAGCTTTCTTT	CSARGGGRAAFF
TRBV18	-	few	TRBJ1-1	TGTGCCAGCTCGGGCGACTTCCTAAACACTGAAGCTTTCTTT	CASSGDFLNTEAFF
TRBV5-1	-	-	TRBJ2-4	TGCGCCAGCAGCTTGGCCTCAACAGGGCCCAAAAACATTCAGTACTTC	CASSLASTGPKNIQYF
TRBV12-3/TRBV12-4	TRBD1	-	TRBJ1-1	TGTGCCAGCAGTCCCCGAGGGGGCAGCGGTGGCACTGAAGCTTTCTTT	CASSPRGGSGGTEAFF
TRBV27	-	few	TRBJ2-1	TGTGCCAGCAGTCTCCCGGGTTTATACAATGAGCAGTTCTTC	CASSLPGLYNEQFF
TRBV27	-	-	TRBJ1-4	TGTGCCAGCAGTTGGATAGGCGGTGAAAAACTGTTTTTT	CASSWIGGEKLFF
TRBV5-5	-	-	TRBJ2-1	TGTGCCAGCAGCTTGGAGGGAAGAAGCTCCTACAATGAGCAGTTCTTC	CASSLEGRSSYNEQFF
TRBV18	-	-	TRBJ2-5	TGTGCCAGCTCACAGTCGGCAGGGCCAGAGACCCAGTACTTC	CASSQSAGPETQYF